This T cell receptor beta chain was captured in a study of cytomegalovirus exposure and HLA in healthy donors. As for this clone: Its antigen is as yet unknown.

Whole-study results and caveats: Later, an analysis found that common viral pathogens appeared to be linked with several of the most significant clusters. In a later analysis, donors in an Asian-associated ancestry cluster reportedly had fewer N-insertions in productive TCRs than the cohort mean. For most TCR beta V segments, an earlier analysis put the productive rate at about 87% or about 30% of the time.

Primers: 60 Vbeta forward and 13 Jbeta reverse. Only in-frame clones appear in the TCRdb table, and some are missing; sequencing was by immunoSEQ multiplex PCR. The table lists 130,000 or so clones, 80% of them singletons, with 5% to 6.5% in the top ten. From germline, CDR1 is GTSNPN and CDR2 SVGIG (reference sequence). The V end lost 0 bases, the J end lost 0 bases, and 15 bases lay between the germline ends. The CDR3 is 16 amino acids. The rearrangement joins TRBV30 to TRBJ2-7, with a tentative D call TRBD1 (6 bases). The specimen sequenced was PBMCs. The receptor's source is a man aged 30 to 45 in good health and CMV-seronegative. For the CDR3, the DNA is TGTGCCTGGAGTGTATTTGGGACATTGGACTCCTACGAGCAGTACTTC. Translated: CAWSVFGTLDSYEQYF.